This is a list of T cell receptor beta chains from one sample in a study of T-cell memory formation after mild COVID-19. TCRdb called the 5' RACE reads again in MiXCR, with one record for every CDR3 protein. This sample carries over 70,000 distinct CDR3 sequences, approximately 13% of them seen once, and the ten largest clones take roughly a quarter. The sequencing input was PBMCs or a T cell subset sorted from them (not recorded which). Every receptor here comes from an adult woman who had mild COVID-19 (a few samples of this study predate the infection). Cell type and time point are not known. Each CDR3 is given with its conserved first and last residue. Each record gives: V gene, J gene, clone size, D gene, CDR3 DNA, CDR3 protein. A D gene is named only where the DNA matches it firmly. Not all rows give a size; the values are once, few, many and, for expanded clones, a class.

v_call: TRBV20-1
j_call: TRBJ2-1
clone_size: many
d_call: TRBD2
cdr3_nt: TGCAGTGCTAGAGGTCAGGGCGGGAGGGCCGTTGAGCAGTTCTTC
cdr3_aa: CSARGQGGRAVEQFF

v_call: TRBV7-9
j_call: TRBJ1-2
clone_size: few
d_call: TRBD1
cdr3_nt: TGTGCCAGCAGCAAAACAGGGGTCTATGGCTACACCTTC
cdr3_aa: CASSKTGVYGYTF

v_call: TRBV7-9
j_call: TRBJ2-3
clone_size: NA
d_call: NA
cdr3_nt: TGTGCCAGCAGCTTAGCGCTTGGGGCGGATCGGGATACGCAGTATTTT
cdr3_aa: CASSLALGADRDTQYF

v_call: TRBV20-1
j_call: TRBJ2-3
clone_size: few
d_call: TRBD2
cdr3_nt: TGCAGTGCTAACCTAGCGGGGGGCACAGATACGCAGTATTTT
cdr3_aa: CSANLAGGTDTQYF

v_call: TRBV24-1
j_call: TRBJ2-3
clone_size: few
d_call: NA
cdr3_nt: TGTGCCACCAGAGCCTGGGGGAGCACAGATACGCAGTATTTT
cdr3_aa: CATRAWGSTDTQYF

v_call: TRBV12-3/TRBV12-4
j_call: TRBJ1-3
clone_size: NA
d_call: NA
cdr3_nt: TGTGCCAGCAGTTTAGGGAACTCTGGAAACACCATATATTTT
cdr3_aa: CASSLGNSGNTIYF

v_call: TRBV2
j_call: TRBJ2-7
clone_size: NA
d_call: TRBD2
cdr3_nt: TGTGCCAGCAGTGTACTTATAGCGGGGGTTTTTAACGAGCAGTACTTC
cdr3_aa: CASSVLIAGVFNEQYF

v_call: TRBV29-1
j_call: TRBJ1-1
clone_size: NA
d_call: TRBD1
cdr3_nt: TGCAGCGTTGAAGAGGACAGGGTTGGGGCTGAAGCTTTCTTT
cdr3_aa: CSVEEDRVGAEAFF

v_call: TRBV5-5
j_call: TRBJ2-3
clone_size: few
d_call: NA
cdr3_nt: TGTGCCAGCAACCCCGCCGGATATTCCACAGATACGCAGTATTTT
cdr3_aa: CASNPAGYSTDTQYF

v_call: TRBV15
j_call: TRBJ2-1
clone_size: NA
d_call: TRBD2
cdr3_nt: TGTGCCACCAGCAGAGATCGGGGTAGCGGGACCTACAATGAGCAGTTCTTC
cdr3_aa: CATSRDRGSGTYNEQFF

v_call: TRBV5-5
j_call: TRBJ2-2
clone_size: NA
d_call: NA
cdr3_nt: TGTGCCAGCAGCTCTATTTTGGACACCGGGGAGCTGTTTTTT
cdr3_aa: CASSSILDTGELFF

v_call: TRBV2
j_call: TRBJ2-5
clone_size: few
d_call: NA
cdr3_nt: TGTGCCAGCCGTTGGGGGGTCCAAGAGACCCAGTACTTC
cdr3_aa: CASRWGVQETQYF

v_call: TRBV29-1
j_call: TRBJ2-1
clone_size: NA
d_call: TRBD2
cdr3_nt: TGCAGCGTTGATTGGACTAGCGGGGGACCATACAATGAGCAGTTCTTC
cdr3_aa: CSVDWTSGGPYNEQFF

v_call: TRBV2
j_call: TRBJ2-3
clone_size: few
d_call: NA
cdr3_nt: TGTGCCAGCAGTGAAGTAGGAGAAGATACGCAGTATTTT
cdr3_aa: CASSEVGEDTQYF

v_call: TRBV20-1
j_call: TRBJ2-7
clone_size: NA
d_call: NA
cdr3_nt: TGCAGTGCCCAAGGGGTCTCCTACGAGCAGTACTTC
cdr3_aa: CSAQGVSYEQYF

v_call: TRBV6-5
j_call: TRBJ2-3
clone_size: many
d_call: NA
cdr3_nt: TGTGCCAGCAGTTGGCGGCCTAGCACAGATACGCAGTATTTT
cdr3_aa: CASSWRPSTDTQYF

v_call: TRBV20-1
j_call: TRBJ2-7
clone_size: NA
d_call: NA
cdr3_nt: TGCAGTGCTAGAGATAATGGGGGGCCCTCCTACGAGCAGTACTTC
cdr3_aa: CSARDNGGPSYEQYF

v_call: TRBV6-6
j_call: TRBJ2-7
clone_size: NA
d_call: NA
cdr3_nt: TGTGCCAGCAGTTACTCGTCCCCAGGGGCTTACGAGCAGTACTTC
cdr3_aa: CASSYSSPGAYEQYF

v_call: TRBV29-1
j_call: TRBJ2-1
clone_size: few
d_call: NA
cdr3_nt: TGCAGCGTTGAAGGACTCCCAGGCACCCTACAAGAGCAGTTCTTC
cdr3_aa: CSVEGLPGTLQEQFF

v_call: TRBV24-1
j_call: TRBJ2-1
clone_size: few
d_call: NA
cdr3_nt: TGTGCCACCAGTGATTCAGGGGAGGGGGCCTACAATGAGCAGTTCTTC
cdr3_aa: CATSDSGEGAYNEQFF

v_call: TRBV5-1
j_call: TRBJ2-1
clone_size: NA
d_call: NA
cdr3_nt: TGCGCCAGCAGCCCCGGGACGGCAGACAATGAGCAGTTCTTC
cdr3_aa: CASSPGTADNEQFF

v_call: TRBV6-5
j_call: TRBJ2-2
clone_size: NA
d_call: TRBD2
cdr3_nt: TGTGCCAGCAGCACAGGTCTAGCGGGAGCCGGGGAGCTGTTTTTT
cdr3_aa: CASSTGLAGAGELFF

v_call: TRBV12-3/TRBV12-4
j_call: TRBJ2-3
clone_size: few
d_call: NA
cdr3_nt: TGTGCCAGCGTTGGGCACCCCAGCACAGATACGCAGTATTTT
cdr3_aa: CASVGHPSTDTQYF

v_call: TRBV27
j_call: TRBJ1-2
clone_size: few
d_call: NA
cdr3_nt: TGTGCCAGCAGTCTCCGGGTCGGCTATGGCTACACCTTC
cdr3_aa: CASSLRVGYGYTF

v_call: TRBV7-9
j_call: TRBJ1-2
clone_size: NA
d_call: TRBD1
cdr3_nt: TGTGCCAGCAGCTCCCAGCCCCGGGACAGGGTAGTCTATGGCTACACCTTC
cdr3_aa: CASSSQPRDRVVYGYTF

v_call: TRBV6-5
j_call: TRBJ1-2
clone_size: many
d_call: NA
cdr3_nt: TGTGCCAGCAGTTTTTCCGGGGACGCAAGCGGCTACACCTTC
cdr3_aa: CASSFSGDASGYTF

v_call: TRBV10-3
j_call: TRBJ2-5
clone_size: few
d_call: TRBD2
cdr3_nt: TGTGCCATCAGCCGATCATCGGTAGCGGGAGGGAAGGAGACCCAGTACTTC
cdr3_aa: CAISRSSVAGGKETQYF

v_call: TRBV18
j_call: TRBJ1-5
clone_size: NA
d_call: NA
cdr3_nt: TGTGCCAGCTCACCAAGCGGGGTTAGGAATCAGCCCCAGCATTTT
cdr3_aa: CASSPSGVRNQPQHF

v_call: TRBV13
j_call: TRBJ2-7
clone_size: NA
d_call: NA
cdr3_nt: TGTGCCAGCAGCCAGAGCTCCTACGAGCAGTACTTC
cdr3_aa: CASSQSSYEQYF

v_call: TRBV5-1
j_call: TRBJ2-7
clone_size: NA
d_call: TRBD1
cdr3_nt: TGCGCCAGCAGCTTGGGGACAGGGTCCATCGAGCAGTACTTC
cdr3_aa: CASSLGTGSIEQYF

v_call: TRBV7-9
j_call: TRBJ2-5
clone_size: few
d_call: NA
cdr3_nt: TGTGCCAGCAGCTTAGTTCAGGCCATCAAAGAGACCCAGTACTTC
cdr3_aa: CASSLVQAIKETQYF

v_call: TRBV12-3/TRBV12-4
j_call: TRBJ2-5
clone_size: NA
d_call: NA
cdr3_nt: TGTGCCAGCAGTTTCAACTCAGCGGAGACCCAGTACTTC
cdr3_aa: CASSFNSAETQYF

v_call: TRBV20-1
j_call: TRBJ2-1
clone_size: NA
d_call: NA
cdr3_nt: TGCAGTGCTAGAGATCCAACGGCCCCTTTTGCTAATGAGCAGTTCTTC
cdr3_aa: CSARDPTAPFANEQFF

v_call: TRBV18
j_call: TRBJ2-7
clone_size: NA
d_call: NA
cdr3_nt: TGTGCCAGCTCACCACCTTCCACATACGAGCAGTACTTC
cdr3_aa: CASSPPSTYEQYF

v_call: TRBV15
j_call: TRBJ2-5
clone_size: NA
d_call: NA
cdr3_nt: TGTGCCACCAGCAGAGATATTGGGGAAATGGTAGGGGGAGGCAACCAAGAGACCCAGTACTTC
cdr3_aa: CATSRDIGEMVGGGNQETQYF